This is a list of T cell receptor beta chains from one sample in a study of early T cells in non-severe SARS-CoV-2 infection. TCRdb re-derived calls from the 5' RACE reads in MiXCR, one entry per CDR3 protein. The table includes 25,000 to 30,000 distinct CDR3 sequences, roughly 4.1% detected once. The sample comprised whole blood. Every receptor here comes from an adult who was a healthcare worker with PCR-confirmed SARS-CoV-2 infection or an uninfected control (not recorded which). Both conserved end residues are part of each CDR3. Fields, in order: V gene, clone size, J gene, D gene, CDR3 DNA, CDR3 protein. D genes are given only for firm matches. Size is omitted from some rows. Given values are once, few, many or a class for expanded clones.

V: TRBV7-2
size: many
J: TRBJ1-3
D: -
DNA: TGTGCCAGCAGCTTAGATCACAACGCTGGAAACACCATATATTTT
CDR3: CASSLDHNAGNTIYF

V: TRBV3-1
size: many
J: TRBJ1-1
D: TRBD1
DNA: TGTGCCAGCAGCCGGGACAGTGTGAACACTGAAGCTTTCTTT
CDR3: CASSRDSVNTEAFF

V: TRBV6-5
size: many
J: TRBJ2-3
D: TRBD2
DNA: TGTGCCAGCAGGTCCGCTAGCGGGGGTTCCCCTAGCACAGATACGCAGTATTTT
CDR3: CASRSASGGSPSTDTQYF

V: TRBV6-4
size: -
J: TRBJ2-1
D: -
DNA: TGTGCCAGCAGTGACACCTCGGACAATGAGCAGTTCTTC
CDR3: CASSDTSDNEQFF

V: TRBV6-5
size: many
J: TRBJ1-1
D: -
DNA: TGTGCCAGCAGTTACTCGGCGGCCCTGATGAACACTGAAGCTTTCTTT
CDR3: CASSYSAALMNTEAFF

V: TRBV11-3
size: many
J: TRBJ2-1
D: TRBD2
DNA: TGTGCCAGCAGCTTAGGTTACCGGGGGGGTGAGCAGTTCTTC
CDR3: CASSLGYRGGEQFF

V: TRBV7-2
size: many
J: TRBJ1-6
D: -
DNA: TGTGCCAGCAGCTTAGGGGATAACATAATTCAGCCCCTCCATTTT
CDR3: CASSLGDNIIQPLHF

V: TRBV12-5
size: medium-sized
J: TRBJ2-5
D: -
DNA: TGTGCTAGTGGTTTGGATGCGGGAGAGACCCAGTACTTC
CDR3: CASGLDAGETQYF

V: TRBV6-1
size: many
J: TRBJ2-3
D: -
DNA: TGTGCCAGCAGTGAACGAGGAGATACGCAGTATTTT
CDR3: CASSERGDTQYF

V: TRBV7-9
size: few
J: TRBJ2-1
D: -
DNA: TGTGCCAGCAGCTTGGGTCGAGGTGGTTTATCCTACAATGAGCAGTTCTTC
CDR3: CASSLGRGGLSYNEQFF

V: TRBV15
size: many
J: TRBJ1-5
D: -
DNA: TGTGCCACCAGCAGAGATCGGGTAGAGGCAGGGCGAAAGCAGCCCCAGCATTTT
CDR3: CATSRDRVEAGRKQPQHF

V: TRBV5-1
size: many
J: TRBJ1-1
D: -
DNA: TGCGCCAGCAGCCCCGATCGACAGAGGAACACTGAAGCTTTCTTT
CDR3: CASSPDRQRNTEAFF

V: TRBV6-1
size: many
J: TRBJ1-5
D: -
DNA: TGTGCCAGCAGTGAAGTACCGGAGACTCACCCCCAGCATTTT
CDR3: CASSEVPETHPQHF

V: TRBV7-9
size: few
J: TRBJ1-2
D: TRBD1
DNA: TGTGCCAGCAGCATAGACAGGGGTCATGGCTACACCTTC
CDR3: CASSIDRGHGYTF

V: TRBV29-1
size: medium-sized
J: TRBJ1-1
D: -
DNA: TGCAGCGTTGACAGGGTGAACACTGAAGCTTTCTTT
CDR3: CSVDRVNTEAFF

V: TRBV2
size: few
J: TRBJ2-1
D: TRBD2
DNA: TGTGCCAGCAGGGGGACTAGTCGAGACAATGAGCAGTTCTTC
CDR3: CASRGTSRDNEQFF

V: TRBV7-6
size: many
J: TRBJ1-4
D: TRBD1
DNA: TGTGCCAGCAGCTTAGGGGACAGGACTAATGAAAAACTGTTTTTT
CDR3: CASSLGDRTNEKLFF

V: TRBV3-1
size: -
J: TRBJ1-3
D: -
DNA: TGTGCCAGCAGCCAAGGCCGAAACTCTGGAAACACCATATATTTT
CDR3: CASSQGRNSGNTIYF

V: TRBV20-1
size: many
J: TRBJ2-3
D: TRBD2
DNA: TGCAGTGCTAGAGAAGCGGGGGGCACAGATACGCAGTATTTT
CDR3: CSAREAGGTDTQYF

V: TRBV10-1
size: -
J: TRBJ2-4
D: -
DNA: TGCGCCAGCAGTGAAGGGGGGATAGCCAAAAACATTCAGTACTTC
CDR3: CASSEGGIAKNIQYF

V: TRBV20-1
size: many
J: TRBJ2-7
D: -
DNA: TGCAGTGCCAAGGAGGGGGGGAACTCCTACGAGCAGTACTTC
CDR3: CSAKEGGNSYEQYF

V: TRBV7-2
size: many
J: TRBJ2-7
D: TRBD1
DNA: TGTGCCAGCAGCTTAGTGGGACAGACCTACGAGCAGTACTTC
CDR3: CASSLVGQTYEQYF

V: TRBV30
size: many
J: TRBJ1-2
D: TRBD1
DNA: TGTGCCTGGAGTGTAAATTTAGGGACAGGGATCGGAAGGGGCTATGGCTACACCTTC
CDR3: CAWSVNLGTGIGRGYGYTF

V: TRBV18
size: many
J: TRBJ1-5
D: -
DNA: TGTGCCAGCTCCCCCTATAGCAATCAGCCCCAGCATTTT
CDR3: CASSPYSNQPQHF

V: TRBV11-2
size: many
J: TRBJ2-3
D: -
DNA: TGTGCCAGCAGCTTAGAAGTTTTCGCTAGCCGAGAGTATTTT
CDR3: CASSLEVFASREYF

V: TRBV20-1
size: few
J: TRBJ2-5
D: TRBD2
DNA: TGCAGTGCTAGACATTCGGGACTAGTCGGCGGGACCCAGTACTTC
CDR3: CSARHSGLVGGTQYF

V: TRBV6-6
size: many
J: TRBJ2-2
D: -
DNA: TGTGCCAGCAGTTACGCGGCCGGGGAGCTGTTTTTT
CDR3: CASSYAAGELFF

V: TRBV5-5
size: many
J: TRBJ2-1
D: TRBD1
DNA: TGTGCCAGCAGCCCCGGGACAGACAACAATGAGCAGTTCTTC
CDR3: CASSPGTDNNEQFF

V: TRBV6-1
size: medium-sized
J: TRBJ1-1
D: -
DNA: TGTGCCAGCAGTGTTGAGGAGAACACTGAAGCTTTCTTT
CDR3: CASSVEENTEAFF

V: TRBV9
size: many
J: TRBJ1-1
D: -
DNA: TGTGCCAGCAGCGTAGGGGGGCAAACGAACACTGAAGCTTTCTTT
CDR3: CASSVGGQTNTEAFF

V: TRBV19
size: many
J: TRBJ2-5
D: -
DNA: TGTGCCAGTAGTGCCGGTTCGTACCAAGAGACCCAGTACTTC
CDR3: CASSAGSYQETQYF

V: TRBV6-5
size: -
J: TRBJ2-7
D: -
DNA: TGTGCCAGCAGTTACGGGAGCTACTACGAGCAGTACTTC
CDR3: CASSYGSYYEQYF

V: TRBV7-9
size: many
J: TRBJ1-2
D: -
DNA: TGTGCCAGCAGCTTAGGAAGGGCAGGAACATACTATGGCTACACCTTC
CDR3: CASSLGRAGTYYGYTF

V: TRBV18
size: many
J: TRBJ2-1
D: -
DNA: TGTGCCAGCTCACTCCGACAGGGAGGCATGAATGAGCAGTTCTTC
CDR3: CASSLRQGGMNEQFF

V: TRBV7-3
size: many
J: TRBJ1-2
D: -
DNA: TGTGCCAGCAGCCCTTCCGGGACGTACTATGGCTACACCTTC
CDR3: CASSPSGTYYGYTF

V: TRBV27
size: many
J: TRBJ2-2
D: TRBD2
DNA: TGTGCCAGCAGTTTGGGACTACGAACCGGGGAGCTGTTTTTT
CDR3: CASSLGLRTGELFF

V: TRBV7-6
size: many
J: TRBJ1-6
D: TRBD1
DNA: TGTGCCAGCAGCTTACCCGCCGGGACAGGAAAAAATTCACCCCTCCACTTT
CDR3: CASSLPAGTGKNSPLHF

V: TRBV6-2/TRBV6-3
size: many
J: TRBJ2-7
D: -
DNA: TGTGCCAGCAGCACTACCGGGACCGCCTCCTACGAGCAGTACTTC
CDR3: CASSTTGTASYEQYF

V: TRBV5-1
size: many
J: TRBJ2-7
D: TRBD1
DNA: TGCGCCAGCAAACTGGGCGGGACAGGGGGCCACGAGCAGTACTTC
CDR3: CASKLGGTGGHEQYF

V: TRBV7-2
size: few
J: TRBJ2-5
D: -
DNA: TGTGCCAGCAGCTTTGGCGAGGCCCAGTACTTC
CDR3: CASSFGEAQYF

V: TRBV7-9
size: many
J: TRBJ1-1
D: TRBD1
DNA: TGTGCCAGCAGCCCATTCACAGGGGCAAGCGCTTTCTTT
CDR3: CASSPFTGASAFF

V: TRBV27
size: many
J: TRBJ1-2
D: TRBD1
DNA: TGTGCCAGCAGTTTATACGGGACAGGGTATGGCTACACCTTC
CDR3: CASSLYGTGYGYTF

V: TRBV18
size: many
J: TRBJ2-1
D: -
DNA: TGTGCCAGCTCACCACCGACGGCCAGCAACAATGAGCAGTTCTTC
CDR3: CASSPPTASNNEQFF